Listed here is a single TCR beta chain. Germline CDR1 is WSHSY and CDR2 is SAAADI. V was shortened by 4 bases and J by 3 bases, with 9 bases between the two germline ends. The CDR3 extends over 13 amino acids. The data were taken from a study of blood T cell repertoires in COVID-19. Across the whole study: Samples came from the United States, Italy and Spain, spanning acute and convalescent COVID-19. T cells, B-cell-depleted T cells, or PBMCs provided the cDNA or gDNA that served as material.

In the study's own analysis: Cell counts per sample came from amplifying reference gene primers. The table came from immunoSEQ multiplex PCR; TCRdb's copy has only in-frame clones and leaves some out. D and trimming were read from the DNA, whereas the V and J calls and clone size are those reported in that table. The sample lists 80,000 or so clones; 80% to 85% were seen once. The source of this sequence is a man at least 80 years old with acute or convalescent COVID-19. The genes are TRBV10-2 and TRBJ1-1, with unresolved D. Input material: peripheral blood. The CDR3 is CASSVTPDTEAFF. The CDR3 region has the DNA TGCGCCAGCAGTGTGACTCCGGACACTGAAGCTTTCTTT.